This T cell receptor (beta chain) was sequenced in a study of beta chain features in type 1 diabetes. Notes on the study in general: Insertion counts at VDJ junctions were lower in type 1 diabetes patients, who also showed more deletions there.

Sequenced material consisted of expressed TCRB transcripts (all of the isolated RNA was reverse transcribed). Sequencing used immunoSEQ multiplex PCR; TCRdb keeps in-frame clones, though not all of them. This sample yields 70,000 to 95,000 clones, of which 25% to 35% are seen a single time; 0.45% belongs to the top ten. Germline-derived CDR1 and CDR2 are MNHNS and SASEGT. The CDR3 length is 13 residues. V was clipped by 4 bases and J by 0 bases, with 7 bases between them. This clone has a handful of counts. Its antigen is not identified. V is TRBV6-1 and J is TRBJ2-7; D gene unclear. The receptor comes from a woman aged 18-29 years in good health. The sample comprised stem cell memory CD4+ T cells from blood. The CDR3 nucleotides read TGTGCCAGCAGTGGTACGAGCTCCTACGAGCAGTACTTC. Translated, it gives CASSGTSSYEQYF.